The rows below give T cell receptor beta chains drawn from one sample of a study. MiXCR, applied by TCRdb to the 5' RACE reads, yields one record per CDR3 protein. The sample lists roughly 8,200 distinct CDR3 sequences; 52% were seen once. Sequenced input: memory CD4+ T cells sorted from a lymph node. These receptors were taken from a female donor with breast cancer. Each CDR3 is given with its conserved first and last residue. Fields, in order: J gene, clone size, D gene, V gene, CDR3 DNA, CDR3 protein. D genes are given only for firm matches. Clone size is stated in some rows and not others, as once, few, many or a class when expanded.

>TRBJ2-1|-|-|TRBV6-5
TGTGCCAGCAGTGGACGGTTCAATGAGCAGTTCTTC
CASSGRFNEQFF
>TRBJ2-1|-|TRBD2|TRBV6-2/TRBV6-3
TGTGCCAGCGGGGCTAGCGGGAGCTATGAGCAGTTCTTC
CASGASGSYEQFF
>TRBJ2-7|-|TRBD1|TRBV29-1
TGCAGCGCGACACCCGGACAGGAGGTTGGCGAGCAGTACTTC
CSATPGQEVGEQYF
>TRBJ2-3|-|-|TRBV7-2
TGTGCCAGCAGCTTAGGATATTCGGATACGCAGTATTTT
CASSLGYSDTQYF
>TRBJ2-7|few|TRBD2|TRBV7-2
TGTGCCAGCAGCCAAGGACTAGCGGGAACCTACAAGCAGTACTTC
CASSQGLAGTYKQYF
>TRBJ1-2|-|-|TRBV20-1
TGCAGTGCTAGAGAGCCAACAGAGTCTTATGGCTACACCTTC
CSAREPTESYGYTF
>TRBJ2-7|-|-|TRBV6-6
TGTGCCAGCAGTAATCAAGGGAGCTCCTACGAGCAGTACTTC
CASSNQGSSYEQYF
>TRBJ2-1|few|TRBD2|TRBV6-5
TGTGCCAGCAGTTCCACTAGACTAGCGGCTTACAATGAGCAGTTCTTC
CASSSTRLAAYNEQFF
>TRBJ1-6|-|-|TRBV29-1
TGCAGCGTAGCAGTTGGACCCAATTCACCCCTCCACTTT
CSVAVGPNSPLHF
>TRBJ1-5|few|-|TRBV30
TGTGCCTGGAGGGAGAATTGGGGTGGCGGAGATCAGCCCCAGCATTTT
CAWRENWGGGDQPQHF
>TRBJ2-7|-|-|TRBV7-2
TGTGCCAGCAGCCAAACGGGGACTTATGCCTACGAGCAGTACTTC
CASSQTGTYAYEQYF
>TRBJ1-2|-|-|TRBV10-2
TGCGCCAGCAGTGTCCCTGGGGCGAACTATGGCTACACCTTC
CASSVPGANYGYTF
>TRBJ2-3|-|TRBD1|TRBV12-3/TRBV12-4
TGTGCCAGCAGTCTCCGACAGGGAACCACAAATACGCAGTATTTT
CASSLRQGTTNTQYF
>TRBJ2-7|-|-|TRBV25-1
TGTGCCAGCAGTGAGTCCACAACTAGCAGATCCTACGAGCAGTACTTC
CASSESTTSRSYEQYF
>TRBJ2-1|-|-|TRBV18
TGTGCCAGCTCACCAGAGACTAGAGGAAACAATGAGCAGTTCTTC
CASSPETRGNNEQFF
>TRBJ1-6|once|-|TRBV2
TGTGCCAGCCCACCCGGGGGCAGGGAAGGATCACCCCTCCACTTT
CASPPGGREGSPLHF
>TRBJ1-4|-|-|TRBV30
TGTGCCTGGAGTGCTGGGAGGGATGAAAAACTGTTTTTT
CAWSAGRDEKLFF
>TRBJ1-1|-|-|TRBV25-1
TGTGCCAGCAGTGAGGGGCCGAGGGGCACTGAAGCTTTCTTT
CASSEGPRGTEAFF
>TRBJ2-1|once|TRBD1|TRBV18
TGTGCCAGCTCAAGAACGACAGGGTTATTCGGGAATGAGCAGTCCTTC
CASSRTTGLFGNEQSF
>TRBJ2-5|few|TRBD2|TRBV10-3
TGTGCCATCAGTGACGGAGCGGGGGGAAAAGAGACCCAGTACTTC
CAISDGAGGKETQYF
>TRBJ2-1|-|-|TRBV29-1
TGCAGCGTTGTGATGGCAGCATCCTACAATGAGCAGTTCTTC
CSVVMAASYNEQFF
>TRBJ1-6|once|TRBD1|TRBV12-3/TRBV12-4
TGTGCCAGCAGTTTAGAGGGACAGGGTAATTCACCCCTCCACTTT
CASSLEGQGNSPLHF
>TRBJ2-3|few|TRBD2|TRBV12-3/TRBV12-4
TGTGCCAGCACCTCTACGGGACTAGCGACAGATACGCAGTATTTT
CASTSTGLATDTQYF
>TRBJ1-1|-|-|TRBV4-1
TGCGCCAGCAGCCGAACCGGAGGGCTGAACACTGAAGCTTTCTTT
CASSRTGGLNTEAFF
>TRBJ2-1|-|-|TRBV15
TGTGCCACCAGCAGAAGTCCCCCCGATGAGCAGTTCTTC
CATSRSPPDEQFF
>TRBJ1-2|-|TRBD1|TRBV12-3/TRBV12-4
TGTGCCAGCAGCCCTAAGACAGGGGCCTATGGCTACACCTTC
CASSPKTGAYGYTF
>TRBJ1-2|-|-|TRBV4-1
TGCGCCAGCAGCCGCTTACCCTGGACAGCTAACTATGGCTACACCTTC
CASSRLPWTANYGYTF